This is a list of T cell receptor beta chains from one sample in a study of blood T cell repertoires in COVID-19. Data came from immunoSEQ multiplex PCR; TCRdb stores just in-frame clones and leaves some out. The data show fewer than 500,000 clones, more than 85% seen once. The sequenced sample was peripheral blood. These TCRs come from a young woman with acute or convalescent COVID-19. Each CDR3 is given with its conserved first and last residue. Fields, in order: J gene, clone size, D gene, V gene, CDR3 DNA, CDR3 protein. The D gene is left open where the match is weak. Clone size appears in some rows only: once, few, many, or a class for an expanded clone.

j_call: TRBJ2-7; clone_size: .; d_call: TRBD2; v_call: TRBV6-2/TRBV6-3; cdr3_nt: TGTGCCAGCAGTTACTCTCGCGGGGGACGCGAGCAGTACTTC; cdr3_aa: CASSYSRGGREQYF
j_call: TRBJ2-3; clone_size: .; d_call: .; v_call: TRBV27; cdr3_nt: TGTGCCAGCAGTTATCGACTAGGTCTCACAGATACGCAGTATTTT; cdr3_aa: CASSYRLGLTDTQYF
j_call: TRBJ1-3; clone_size: .; d_call: .; v_call: TRBV6-5; cdr3_nt: TGTGCCAGCAGGGAGGGCCCATCTGGAAACACCATATATTTT; cdr3_aa: CASREGPSGNTIYF
j_call: TRBJ2-5; clone_size: .; d_call: .; v_call: TRBV7-6; cdr3_nt: TGTGCCAGCAGCTTCGGTCTTCAAGAGACCCAGTACTTC; cdr3_aa: CASSFGLQETQYF
j_call: TRBJ1-5; clone_size: once; d_call: .; v_call: TRBV7-2; cdr3_nt: TGTGCCAGCAGCTTGACAGATAATCAGCCCCAGCATTTT; cdr3_aa: CASSLTDNQPQHF
j_call: TRBJ1-5; clone_size: once; d_call: .; v_call: TRBV21-1; cdr3_nt: TGTGCCACGTGTGGAGGGTCAAAGAGGGGCAATCAGCCCCAGCATTTT; cdr3_aa: CATCGGSKRGNQPQHF
j_call: TRBJ2-7; clone_size: .; d_call: .; v_call: TRBV15; cdr3_nt: TGTGCCACCGGGAGCTTATTGGACAGCCGGCCGGGGGAGCAGTACTTC; cdr3_aa: CATGSLLDSRPGEQYF
j_call: TRBJ1-1; clone_size: once; d_call: .; v_call: TRBV13; cdr3_nt: TGTGCCAGCAGCTTAGACCGCTACGGGGGGCGGGAAGCTTTCTTT; cdr3_aa: CASSLDRYGGREAFF
j_call: TRBJ2-2; clone_size: .; d_call: TRBD2; v_call: TRBV5-4; cdr3_nt: TGTGCCAGCAGCTTTGGACTAGCGGGGGGGTCGAACACCGGGGAGCTGTTTTTT; cdr3_aa: CASSFGLAGGSNTGELFF
j_call: TRBJ1-3; clone_size: .; d_call: TRBD1; v_call: TRBV6-5; cdr3_nt: TGTGCCATCCTGGGACAGGGACCTTCTGGAAACACCATATATTTT; cdr3_aa: CAILGQGPSGNTIYF
j_call: TRBJ2-7; clone_size: .; d_call: TRBD1; v_call: TRBV7-9; cdr3_nt: TGTGCCAGCAGCTCCAGCCAGGACAGGAGGACCTACGAGCAGTACTTC; cdr3_aa: CASSSSQDRRTYEQYF
j_call: TRBJ1-4; clone_size: .; d_call: TRBD1; v_call: TRBV5-1; cdr3_nt: TGCGCCAGCAGCTCACAGGGGAACGCTAACGAAAAACTGTTTTTT; cdr3_aa: CASSSQGNANEKLFF
j_call: TRBJ2-3; clone_size: .; d_call: TRBD2; v_call: TRBV9; cdr3_nt: TGTGCCAGCAGCGTAGTCCCTAGCGGGGGAGATACGCAGTATTTT; cdr3_aa: CASSVVPSGGDTQYF
j_call: TRBJ2-1; clone_size: .; d_call: TRBD2; v_call: TRBV18; cdr3_nt: TGTGCCAGCTCACCAGGCCTAGCGGGGGACTACAATGAGCAGTTCTTC; cdr3_aa: CASSPGLAGDYNEQFF
j_call: TRBJ2-3; clone_size: few; d_call: TRBD1; v_call: TRBV24-1; cdr3_nt: TGTGCCACCAGTACCCGGGGGGGGACAGGGGGTTCTACGCAGTATTTT; cdr3_aa: CATSTRGGTGGSTQYF